Listed here are 28 T cell receptor beta chains from one sample, sequenced in a study of blood T cell repertoires in COVID-19. TCRdb's table, derived via immunoSEQ multiplex PCR, lists solely in-frame clones and lacks some. The sample has around 450,000 clones, about 85% seen once. Specimen: PBMCs or T cells enriched from blood (not recorded which). These receptors came from a young woman with acute COVID-19.

Turning to this clone: No conserved phenylalanine or tryptophan ends this CDR3, so it is likely a read error. This rearrangement joins TRBV28 to TRBJ1-2, with D tentatively TRBD1 (5 bases). The CDR3 totals 12 residues. Germline-derived CDR1 and CDR2 are MDHEN and SYDVKM. With 2 bases removed from V and 8 bases from J, the gap between germline ends came to 9 bases. CDR3 protein: CASSLPGNGYTL. As DNA, the CDR3 is TGTGCCAGCAGTTTACCAGGGAACGGCTACACCCTC.

The genes are TRBV3-1 (or the pseudogene TRBV3-2) and TRBJ2-3; 7 bases fit TRBD1. The V gene's germline CDR1 is LGHDT and CDR2 YNNKEL (reference sequence). Germline trimming cut 4 bases from V and 14 bases from J; bases unmatched to any gene: 9. The CDR3 totals 12 residues. The CDR3 spells CASSRNRGVPYF. The CDR3 DNA follows: TGTGCCAGCAGCCGGAACAGGGGAGTTCCGTATTTT.

The chain links TRBV7-9 to TRBJ1-1, with TRBD1 as a possible D gene (6 bases). Trimming removed 3 bases at V and 8 bases at J, with 22 bases between. Germline assignment: CDR1 SEHNR and CDR2 FQNEAQ (reference sequence). The CDR3 is 16 residues long. The chain's CDR3 is CASSFQGKGVGKEAFF. CDR3 nucleotide sequence: TGTGCCAGCAGCTTCCAGGGAAAGGGGGTAGGGAAAGAAGCTTTCTTT.

This chain uses TRBV7-3 with TRBJ2-5; TRBD1 aligns across 10 bases. The CDR3 extends over 14 amino acids. Germline loops: CDR1 SGHTA, CDR2 FQGTGA. The J segment lost 2 bases and the V segment lost 5 bases, leaving 2 bases of the junction unmatched. CDR3 DNA sequence: TGTGCCAGCAGCCGACAGGGGGCTCAAGAGACCCAGTACTTC. Translating it yields CASSRQGAQETQYF.

This chain uses TRBV2 with TRBJ2-3; 10 positions match TRBD1. With V trimmed by 4 bases and J by 4 bases, 8 bases remained unmatched. In germline, CDR1 is SNHLY, CDR2 FYNNEI. CDR3 length: 16 amino acids. CDR3 residues: CASSVDRGYIADTQYF. Here the CDR3 DNA reads TGTGCCAGCAGTGTGGACAGGGGGTATATCGCAGATACGCAGTATTTT.

V gene TRBV9 combines with J gene TRBJ2-3; TRBD1 aligns across 8 bases. The CDR3 is 14 residues long. CDR1 and CDR2 (germline): SGDLS, YYNGEE. V shed 1 base, J shed 6 bases, and the junction held 4 bases outside the gene matches. In nucleotides, the CDR3 is TGTGCCAGCAGCGTAAGACAGGGGCCCGATACGCAGTATTTT. This translates into CASSVRQGPDTQYF.

This clone appeared once. V usage is TRBV6-5 and J usage is TRBJ1-1, with D possibly TRBD1 on 5 matching bases. The CDR3 has 14 residues. Germline V gene data show CDR1 as MNHEY and CDR2 as SVGAGI. Trimming removed 8 bases at V and 1 base at J, with 14 bases between. The CDR3 DNA sequence: TGTGCCAGCCGACCAAGGAGGGGGAACACTGAAGCTTTCTTT. It translates to CASRPRRGNTEAFF.

This chain uses TRBV29-1 with TRBJ2-5; TRBD2 matches 8 bases. Germline V gene sequence: CDR1 SQVTM, CDR2 ANQGSEA. The CDR3 runs to 12 residues. V gave up 7 bases and J gave up 0 bases; unmatched junction bases: 1. The CDR3 protein is CSAGRDQETQYF. The CDR3 region has the DNA TGCAGCGCCGGGAGGGACCAAGAGACCCAGTACTTC.

The rearrangement joins TRBV7-9 to TRBJ2-5; a possible D gene is TRBD2 (7 bases). The CDR3 has 13 residues. Trimming removed 2 bases from V and 5 bases from J, with 9 bases in between. Per germline, CDR1 SEHNR and CDR2 FQNEAQ (reference sequence). CDR3 DNA sequence: TGTGCCAGCAGCTTAAAGGGGGGGGAGACCCAGTACTTC. Protein product: CASSLKGGETQYF.

This sequence joins TRBV3-1 (or the pseudogene TRBV3-2) and TRBJ1-1; D gene uncertain. Trimming took 1 base from V and 7 from J, leaving 4 bases between them. This CDR3 contains 11 residues. Germline CDR1 LGHDT, CDR2 YNNKEL (reference sequence). CDR3 residues: CASSQASEAFF. The DNA of the CDR3 is TGTGCCAGCAGCCAAGCCAGTGAAGCTTTCTTT.

The rearrangement uses TRBV12-3 or TRBV12-4 and TRBJ1-1; perhaps TRBD1 as D (5 bases). V lost 7 bases to trimming and J lost 8 bases, with 17 bases between them. The CDR3 totals 13 residues. For the CDR3, the DNA is TGTGCCAGCACCTCTAGGCGACAGCCGGAAGCTTTCTTT. Protein: CASTSRRQPEAFF.

This chain connects TRBV27 to TRBJ2-6; tentatively, D is TRBD1 (5 bases). Trimming stripped 6 bases from V and 2 bases from J, with 8 bases between. Per germline, CDR1 MNHEY and CDR2 SMNVEV (reference sequence). The CDR3 runs 14 residues. This CDR3 is CASRTAAGANVLTF. CDR3 bases: TGTGCCAGCAGGACAGCCGCTGGGGCCAACGTCCTGACTTTC.

This chain connects TRBV9 to TRBJ1-2, with TRBD1 matching 7 bases. Germline trimming cut 4 bases from V and 7 bases from J; bases unmatched to any gene: 7. CDR3 size: 13 residues. Germline loops: CDR1 SGDLS, CDR2 YYNGEE. CDR3 DNA: TGTGCCAGCAGCCCGGACAGGATCTCTGGCTACACCTTC. As protein: CASSPDRISGYTF.

This clone was counted a single time. The genes are TRBV5-5 and TRBJ2-2; 8 bases line up with TRBD2. Per the germline V gene, CDR1 is SGHKS and CDR2 is YYEKEE (reference sequence). The ends lost 3 bases at V and 6 bases at J; junction bases unmatched: 7. The CDR3 contains 15 residues. The CDR3 sequence is CASSSTPGLAGELFF. CDR3 DNA sequence: TGTGCCAGCAGCTCCACCCCGGGACTAGCCGGGGAGCTGTTTTTT.

The rearrangement joins TRBV11-2 to TRBJ2-1, with D tentatively TRBD2 (6 bases). Trimming pared 5 bases from V and 7 bases from J, leaving 12 bases between. The CDR3 consists of 13 residues. CDR1 is SGHAT and CDR2 is FQNNGV in the germline V gene. CDR3 region: CASSRGGRNEQFF. The DNA of the CDR3 is TGTGCCAGCAGCCGTGGAGGGCGTAATGAGCAGTTCTTC.

This rearrangement joins TRBV24-1 to TRBJ2-3; a weak D match, TRBD1 (7 bases). The CDR3 contains 16 residues. Per germline, CDR1 KGHDR and CDR2 SFDVKD. V was trimmed by 3 bases and J by 0 bases, leaving 12 bases between them. The CDR3 coding sequence is TGTGCCACCAGTGATATTTCAGGGGGGAGCACAGATACGCAGTATTTT. Translating it yields CATSDISGGSTDTQYF.

CDR3 bases: TGTGCCAGCAGCGTAGGGGACAGGTCCTACGAGCAGTACTTC. It encodes CASSVGDRSYEQYF. The chain has TRBV9 and TRBJ2-7; 8 positions match TRBD1. Germline assignment: CDR1 SGDLS and CDR2 YYNGEE. Trimming at V came to 0 bases and at J to 1 base, leaving 0 bases not matched to a gene. This CDR3 comprises 14 residues.

The chain couples TRBV24-1 to TRBJ2-2, with 8 bases aligning to TRBD2. This CDR3 is 14 amino acids long. V gave up 5 bases and J gave up 5 bases; unmatched junction bases: 3. Germline V CDR1 and CDR2: KGHDR, SFDVKD. CDR3 in amino acids: CATSGGLETGELFF. The CDR3, as DNA: TGTGCCACCAGTGGGGGACTAGAGACCGGGGAGCTGTTTTTT.

This clone was observed a handful of times. The chain's CDR3 is CASSQRDRAMGSQPQHF. As DNA, the CDR3 is TGTGCCAGTAGCCAAAGAGACAGGGCGATGGGTAGCCAGCCCCAGCATTTT. The chain has TRBV19 and TRBJ1-5, with 7 bases lining up with TRBD1. Germline trimming cut 6 bases from V and 7 bases from J; bases unmatched to any gene: 18. The CDR3 is 17 residues long. Germline-derived CDR1 and CDR2 are LNHDA and SQIVND (reference sequence).

The rearrangement joins TRBV7-9 to TRBJ2-1; TRBD2 aligns across 8 bases. Per germline, CDR1 SEHNR and CDR2 FQNEAQ (reference sequence). CDR3 length equals 16 residues. J lost 7 bases, V lost 2 bases, and 10 bases had no gene match. CDR3 sequence (DNA): TGTGCCAGCAGCTTAACGCGCAGGGGACTAGAGAATGAGCAGTTCTTC. Its translation is CASSLTRRGLENEQFF.

The chain uses TRBV9 and TRBJ1-1; D gene uncertain. V lost 3 bases and J 14 bases, leaving 14 bases between the germline ends. The CDR3 is 11 residues long. Germline V gene sequence: CDR1 SGDLS, CDR2 YYNGEE. The CDR3 spells CASSADSEPFF. The CDR3 DNA reads as TGTGCCAGCAGCGCGGACTCAGAGCCGTTCTTT.

This clone was recorded only once. The chain has TRBV27 and TRBJ2-1; D gene unclear. Trimming shortened V by 3 bases and J by 0 bases, and 15 bases separated the two germline ends. Germline loops: CDR1 MNHEY, CDR2 SMNVEV (reference sequence). This CDR3 spans 17 amino acids. In DNA form, the CDR3 reads TGTGCCAGCAGTTTGCTTTTACAGACGAGCTCCTACAATGAGCAGTTCTTC. Translated: CASSLLLQTSSYNEQFF.

The genes are TRBV15 and TRBJ2-2, with unresolved D. V lost 6 bases and J lost 4, with 6 bases in between. This CDR3 has 12 residues. CDR1 is LNHNV and CDR2 is YYDKDF in the germline V gene (reference sequence). The CDR3 nucleotides are TGTGCCACCAGTCATAGCACCGGGGAGCTGTTTTTT. Translated, it gives CATSHSTGELFF.

CDR3 DNA: TGTGCCAGCTCACCGACAGGGGAAATTAACTATGGCTACACCTTC. Translation: CASSPTGEINYGYTF. V and J are TRBV18 and TRBJ1-2, with TRBD1 identical over 8 bases. The CDR3 length is 15 residues. Trimming cost V 3 bases and J 1 base; bases outside gene matches: 4. Germline CDR1 and CDR2: KGHSH and LQKENI.

The chain is built from TRBV2 and TRBJ1-1; 10 bases fit TRBD1. The CDR3 is 13 amino acids. Germline V gene sequence: CDR1 SNHLY, CDR2 FYNNEI. V gave up 11 bases and J gave up 3 bases; unmatched junction bases: 6. The DNA of the CDR3 is TGTGCCGTCCGGGACAGGGGTGACACTGAAGCTTTCTTT. Protein sequence: CAVRDRGDTEAFF.

CDR3 loop: CASSQAFRLAGTDTQYF. As DNA, the CDR3 is TGTGCCAGCAGCCAAGCCTTCCGACTAGCGGGAACAGATACGCAGTATTTT. This chain connects TRBV3-1 (or the pseudogene TRBV3-2) to TRBJ2-3, with 11 bases fitting TRBD2. The CDR3 is 17 residues long. J lost 3 bases, V lost 1 base, and 6 bases had no gene match. Germline V gives CDR1 LGHDT, CDR2 YNNKEL (reference sequence).

J is TRBJ2-7 and V is TRBV7-2, with a tentative D call TRBD2 (6 bases). Per the germline V gene, CDR1 is SGHTA and CDR2 is FQGNSA. V dropped 1 base and J dropped 3 bases, with 13 bases sitting between them. This CDR3 comprises 15 residues. Written as DNA, the CDR3 is TGTGCCAGCAGCTTAGAGGTGGGGGGACGCTACGAGCAGTACTTC. Its protein product is CASSLEVGGRYEQYF.

This clone was counted a single time. The chain has TRBV6-5 and TRBJ1-5; 10 bases line up with TRBD1. This CDR3 has 14 residues. Trimming cost V 6 bases and J 5 bases; bases outside gene matches: 4. Germline loops: CDR1 MNHEY, CDR2 SVGAGI. The CDR3 nucleotides read TGTGCCAGCAGGGGACAGGGGAAGGATCAGCCCCAGCATTTT. Its protein is CASRGQGKDQPQHF.